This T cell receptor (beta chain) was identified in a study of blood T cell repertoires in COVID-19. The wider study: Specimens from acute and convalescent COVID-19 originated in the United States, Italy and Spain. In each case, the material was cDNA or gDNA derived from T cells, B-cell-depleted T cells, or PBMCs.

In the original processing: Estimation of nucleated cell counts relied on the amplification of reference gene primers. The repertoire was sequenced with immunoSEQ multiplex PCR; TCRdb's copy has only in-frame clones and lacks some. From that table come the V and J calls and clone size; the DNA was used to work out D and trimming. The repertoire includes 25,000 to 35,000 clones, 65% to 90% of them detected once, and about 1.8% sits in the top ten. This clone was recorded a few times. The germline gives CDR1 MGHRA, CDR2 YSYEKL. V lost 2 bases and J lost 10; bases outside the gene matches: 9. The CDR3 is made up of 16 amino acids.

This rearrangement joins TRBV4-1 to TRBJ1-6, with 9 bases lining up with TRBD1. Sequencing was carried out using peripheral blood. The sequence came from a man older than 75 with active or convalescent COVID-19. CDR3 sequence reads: CASSQSGQGGLSPLHF. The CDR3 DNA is TGCGCCAGCAGCCAATCGGGACAGGGCGGGCTATCACCCCTCCACTTT.